The clone carrying this TCR beta chain occurred a few times. The target antigen is unknown. Hyperthyroidism patients had new diagnoses, durations under 2 months, and ages of 18 to 65. These data belong to a study of Graves' ophthalmopathy and Graves' hyperthyroidism. Findings of the study overall: The 13-signature model separated ophthalmopathy from stable hyperthyroidism at roughly 88% sensitivity and about 81% specificity.

RNA transcripts served as template for amplifying TCR beta CDR3 sequences. A first-round RT-PCR used HTBI primers, followed by a second-round multiplex PCR. TCRdb called the multiplex PCR reads again in MiXCR, with one record for every CDR3 protein. Of 400,000 to 450,000 distinct CDR3 sequences in the sample, more than 20% were seen once. Germline trimming cut 3 bases from V and 2 bases from J; bases unmatched to any gene: 6. The CDR3 spans 15 residues. Looked up from germline, CDR1 is KGHSH and CDR2 is LQKENI. The chain couples TRBV18 to TRBJ2-5; 7 nucleotides match TRBD1. Sequenced: peripheral blood. This TCR derives from a woman between 18 and 29 years old with stable Graves' hyperthyroidism. The CDR3 sequence: CASSPTTGPQETQYF. The DNA for the CDR3 is TGTGCCAGCTCACCGACGACAGGGCCTCAAGAGACCCAGTACTTC. Full variable domain (missing parts from reference TRBV18 and TRBJ2-5): NAGVMQNPRHLVRRRGQEARLRCSPMKGHSHVYWYRQLPEEGLKFMVYLQKENIIDESGMPKERFSAEFPKEGPSILRIQQVVRGDSAAYFCASSPTTGPQETQYFGPGTRLLVL.